The TCR beta chain described here comes from a study of cytomegalovirus exposure and HLA in healthy donors. Germline trimming cut 4 bases from V and 4 bases from J; bases unmatched to any gene: 12. The CDR3 has 16 residues. Germline V gene sequence: CDR1 MNHNS, CDR2 SASEGT. PCR amplification relied on 60 Vbeta primers (plus 13 Jbeta primers). Generated by immunoSEQ multiplex PCR, the TCRdb table keeps only in-frame clones and is missing some. Of around 140,000 clones in the sample, approximately 78% were seen once. In its sample, this clone was seen once. The chain combines TRBV6-1 with TRBJ1-1; the match to TRBD1 covers 7 bases. Source material: PBMCs. The clonotype was recovered from a young woman in good health and CMV-seropositive. The CDR3 protein is CASSAGTDPAGTEAFF. The CDR3 nucleotides are TGTGCCAGCAGTGCCGGGACAGACCCCGCGGGCACTGAAGCTTTCTTT.